This passage covers 8 T cell receptor beta chains from one sample sequenced in a study of response to subunit inactivated influenza vaccine. TCRdb called the RT-PCR reads again in MiXCR, with one record for every CDR3 protein. The data contain about 610,000 distinct CDR3 sequences, around 13% of them seen just once; the ten biggest clones take up around 10%. The specimen comprised PBMCs from blood, sampled roughly 12 days after vaccination. These receptors came from a man aged 50 or older who received an inactivated influenza vaccine.

In this sample, this clonotype turned up a few times. DNA of the CDR3: TGTGCCAGCAGCCTCGACTTCACTGGGGGAGATACGCAGTATTTT. Protein sequence: CASSLDFTGGDTQYF. V is TRBV7-2 and J is TRBJ2-3; D is tentatively TRBD1 or TRBD2 (5 bases each). Germline CDR1 is SGHTA and CDR2 is FQGNSA. V gave up 5 bases and J gave up 5 bases, with 17 bases separating them. CDR3 size: 15 residues.

This clonotype appeared a few times. V usage is TRBV20-1 and J usage is TRBJ2-7, with D possibly matching TRBD2 (5 bases). Germline V CDR1 and CDR2: DFQATT, SNEGSKA (reference sequence). The CDR3 sequence is 14 residues long. V lost 0 bases and J lost 6, with 15 bases in between. The CDR3 sequence: CSARDGLMGSEQYF. As DNA, the CDR3 is TGCAGTGCTAGAGATGGACTCATGGGCTCCGAGCAGTACTTC.

This clonotype showed up just a few times. This chain uses TRBV4-1 with TRBJ1-6; no reliable D call. The CDR3 is 16 residues long. Trimming pared 0 bases from V and 7 bases from J, leaving 13 bases between. The V gene's germline CDR1 is MGHRA and CDR2 YSYEKL. Here the CDR3 DNA reads TGCGCCAGCAGCCAAGAGTCCGGACGTCGGAATTCACCCCTCCACTTT. It encodes CASSQESGRRNSPLHF.

This clonotype was seen a few times. J is TRBJ2-2 and V is TRBV4-3; unclear D gene. The CDR3 covers 15 residues. The germline CDR1 and CDR2 sequences are LGHNA and YSLEER. V was clipped by 6 bases and J by 0 bases, with 11 bases between them. The CDR3, as DNA: TGCGCCAGCAGAGACGTCGGCGCGAACACCGGGGAGCTGTTTTTT. Translating it yields CASRDVGANTGELFF.

The CDR3 DNA reads TGTGCCAGCAGCCCACTACCTCGACTAGCGGGAGAAAACGAGCAGTACTTC. Translating it yields CASSPLPRLAGENEQYF. The chain carries TRBV3-1 and TRBJ2-7, with 12 positions matching TRBD2. CDR1 LGHDT and CDR2 YNNKEL come from the germline V gene (reference sequence). The ends lost 4 bases at V and 5 bases at J; junction bases unmatched: 12. This CDR3 region has 17 residues.

In its sample, this clonotype was seen many times. The chain carries TRBV5-1 and TRBJ2-1; tentative D call: TRBD1 (6 bases). CDR1 and CDR2 (germline): SGHRS, YFSETQ. Trimming took off 0 bases at V and 2 bases at J, with 9 bases between the two ends. CDR3 length: 15 amino acids. The CDR3 DNA sequence: TGCGCCAGCAGCTTGGCAGGGGATACCTACAATGAGCAGTTCTTC. Translated, it gives CASSLAGDTYNEQFF.

The V and J genes are TRBV28 and TRBJ1-5; D not certain. With 6 bases removed from V and 2 bases from J, the gap between germline ends came to 11 bases. This CDR3 comprises 14 residues. Germline CDR1 reads MDHEN; CDR2 reads SYDVKM. This CDR3 is CASSHLQGNQPQHF. CDR3 nucleotides: TGTGCCAGCAGCCACCTGCAGGGCAATCAGCCCCAGCATTTT. The full variable domain, in which reference TRBV28 and TRBJ1-5 provide the parts outside the CDR3, is DVKVTQSSRYLVKRTGEKVFLECVQDMDHENMFWYRQDPGLGLRLIYFSYDVKMKEKGDIPEGYSVSREKKERFSLILESASTNQTSMYLCASSHLQGNQPQHFGDGTRLSIL.

This clonotype has just a few counts. This sequence joins TRBV6-4 and TRBJ1-5, with a tentative D call TRBD1 (5 bases). Germline-derived CDR1 and CDR2 are MRHNA and SNTAGT. The CDR3 runs to 18 residues. The ends were cut back, 7 bases at V and 0 bases at J, with 22 bases in the middle. This CDR3 is CASKVFNGGARSNQPQHF. The CDR3 bases are TGTGCCAGCAAAGTTTTTAACGGAGGGGCGCGTAGCAATCAGCCCCAGCATTTT.